The present T cell receptor (beta chain) was sequenced within a study of beta chain features in type 1 diabetes. As every portion of the isolated RNA was reverse transcribed, the sequencing read expressed TCRB transcripts. Sequenced by immunoSEQ multiplex PCR; TCRdb stores in-frame clones only, minus some. The sample carries more than 110,000 clones, less than 9% recorded once. This clone was counted a few times. Cell sorting via CD45RO/CCR7/CD25/CD127/CD95/CD27 was performed to obtain CD4+ naive, central memory, regulatory and stem cell-like memory cells. Germline trimming cut 5 bases from V and 7 bases from J; bases unmatched to any gene: 4. The germline V gene encodes CDR1 MDHEN and CDR2 SYDVKM. The CDR3 is made up of 12 amino acids.

This sequence was found in a woman aged 25 to 39 in good health. The sample comprised central memory CD4+ T cells from blood. The gene calls are TRBV28 and TRBJ2-5, with TRBD2 matching 7 bases. The CDR3 spells CASSGGVRTQYF. CDR3 DNA: TGTGCCAGCAGTGGGGGGGTGAGGACCCAGTACTTC.